Listed here are 2 T cell receptor beta chains from one sample, sequenced in a study of T cell clonality in common variable immunodeficiency. The data were produced by immunoSEQ multiplex PCR, yet TCRdb's version contains in-frame clones alone and is incomplete. This sample carries roughly 42,000 clones, none of them present only once. The sequencing input was peripheral blood mononuclear cells. These receptors were taken from a person between 18 and 75 years old in good health.

This clone was picked up many times. The CDR3 end falls 3 residues outside the read, so it is completed with the germline J gene. The chain recombines TRBV19 with TRBJ1-5; weak D call: TRBD1 (6 bases). Deletions cut 6 bases from V and 2 bases from J, with 14 bases between. CDR3 length equals 15 residues. CDR1 and CDR2 from the germline V gene are LNHDA and SQIVND (reference sequence). CDR3 amino acids: CASSPTQGGNQPQHF. The DNA read from the CDR3 is TGTGCCAGTAGCCCAACACAGGGAGGCAATCAGCCC.

This clone showed up many times. The CDR3 end lies 3 residues beyond the end of the read and is filled in from the germline J gene. This chain links TRBV5-6 with TRBJ2-7, with 7 positions matching TRBD1. This CDR3 has 14 amino acids. Germline assignment: CDR1 SGHDT and CDR2 YYEEEE. With V trimmed by 4 bases and J by 2 bases, 6 bases remained unmatched. The covered CDR3 bases are TGTGCCAGCAGCGTGACAGGGATAACCTACGAG. Amino acids: CASSVTGITYE. The whole CDR3 is CASSVTGITYEQYF.